This T cell receptor (beta chain) was profiled in a study of cytomegalovirus exposure and HLA in healthy donors. The V gene's germline CDR1 is SGDLS and CDR2 YYNGEE. The CDR3 totals 15 residues. The V segment lost 4 bases and the J segment 7 bases; nucleotides outside the gene matches: 10. About this clone: Its specificity is unknown.

General study findings and limits: According to a later analysis, donors in an Asian-associated ancestry cluster reportedly had fewer N-insertions than the roughly 660-donor mean.

The primer mix had 60 Vbeta and 13 Jbeta primers. Sequencing used immunoSEQ multiplex PCR; TCRdb keeps in-frame clones, though not all of them. The sample lists approximately 120,000 clones, 76% occurring once. The rearrangement uses TRBV9 and TRBJ2-5, with TRBD1 matching over 10 bases. This TCR was recovered from a man in his fifties or sixties in good health and CMV-seronegative. The specimen sequenced was PBMCs. As DNA, the CDR3 is TGTGCCAGCAGCTCCGGGACAGGGGAGCTGGGGACCCAGTACTTC. Residues: CASSSGTGELGTQYF.